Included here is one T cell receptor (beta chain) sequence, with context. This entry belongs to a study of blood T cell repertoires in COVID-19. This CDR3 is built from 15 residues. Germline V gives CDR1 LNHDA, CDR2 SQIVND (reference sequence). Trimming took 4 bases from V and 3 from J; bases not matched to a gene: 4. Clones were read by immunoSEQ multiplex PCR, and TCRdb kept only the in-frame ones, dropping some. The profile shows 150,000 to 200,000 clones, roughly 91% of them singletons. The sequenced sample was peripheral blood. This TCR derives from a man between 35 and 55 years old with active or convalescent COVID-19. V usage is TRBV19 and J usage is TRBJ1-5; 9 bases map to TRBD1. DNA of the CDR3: TGTGCCAGTAGTAGGGGACAGGGAATCAATCAGCCCCAGCATTTT. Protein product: CASSRGQGINQPQHF.